These 12 T cell receptor beta chains originate from one sample sequenced in a study of T cell repertoires in cytomegalovirus infection (dated by TCRdb to about 2019). The instrument was an Illumina HiSeq 1500. TCRdb applied fastp at Q25 and MiXCR to the public reads, then kept only in-frame beta chains. CDR3 protein duplicates are merged, each entry listing the most common genes and DNA. The sample contains 150,000 to 200,000 distinct CDR3 sequences, 8.5% to 10% of them found a single time. The ten largest clonotypes hold roughly 5.1% of the sample. Sequenced input: PBMCs. The receptors derive from a human donor in good health (CMV status not recorded). Some clones in this sample may be carry-over from other donors' samples.

This clonotype was recorded many times. J is TRBJ1-5 and V is TRBV12-3 or TRBV12-4; 8 bases align to TRBD1. The CDR3 consists of 11 residues. V shed 6 bases, J shed 14 bases, and the junction held 6 bases outside the gene matches. The CDR3 coding sequence is TGTGCCAGCAGCTTTGGACAGGGAAAGCATTTT. Protein sequence: CASSFGQGKHF.

The chain recombines TRBV19 with TRBJ2-5; 13 nucleotides align to TRBD2. CDR3 size: 15 residues. CDR1 is LNHDA and CDR2 is SQIVND in the germline V gene (reference sequence). Trimming took 8 bases from V and 7 from J; bases not matched to a gene: 10. CDR3 nucleotides: TGTGCCAGTCGACTAGCGGGAGGTTCCAAGGGGACCCAGTACTTC. Residues: CASRLAGGSKGTQYF.

The sample holds many counts of this clonotype. This chain connects TRBV2 to TRBJ1-2; D gene unclear. The CDR3 loop spans 13 amino acids. CDR1 is SNHLY, CDR2 FYNNEI, per germline. Trimming removed 2 bases at V and 6 bases at J, with 10 bases between. This CDR3 is CASSEQQRDGYTF. The CDR3 bases are TGTGCCAGCAGTGAACAACAGAGGGATGGCTACACCTTC.

This clonotype was recorded a few times. The chain recombines TRBV18 with TRBJ1-2; TRBD1 aligns across 9 bases. The trim removed 4 bases at V and 4 bases at J, leaving 7 bases unmatched. CDR3 length equals 15 residues. The V gene's germline CDR1 is KGHSH and CDR2 LQKENI. The chain's CDR3 is CASSLGTGSRYGYTF. In DNA, the CDR3 is TGTGCCAGCTCACTTGGGACAGGGAGTCGCTATGGCTACACCTTC.

This clonotype was counted many times. This sequence joins TRBV14 and TRBJ2-1; perhaps TRBD2 as D (6 bases). Germline CDR1 is SGHDN and CDR2 is FVKESK. V was shortened by 0 bases and J by 7 bases, with 13 bases between the two germline ends. The length of the CDR3 is 15 residues. CDR3 amino acids: CASSQDYGRGNEQFF. CDR3 coding DNA: TGTGCCAGCAGCCAAGATTACGGGAGAGGAAATGAGCAGTTCTTC.

V gene TRBV6-1 combines with J gene TRBJ2-7; TRBD2 matches at 7 bases. J was trimmed by 2 bases and V by 8 bases; bases with no gene match: 15. The CDR3 has 16 amino acids. Germline lookup yields CDR1 MNHNS and CDR2 SASEGT. CDR3 loop: CASSPPTVAGPYEQYF. The CDR3 nucleotides are TGTGCCAGCTCTCCCCCTACCGTAGCGGGTCCCTACGAGCAGTACTTC.

The sample holds many counts of this clonotype. The chain is built from TRBV7-2 and TRBJ1-6; D uncertain. V was trimmed by 1 base and J by 7 bases, leaving 20 bases between them. This CDR3 comprises 18 residues. Per germline, CDR1 SGHTA and CDR2 FQGNSA. This CDR3 is CASSLVSQADAQNSPLHF. The CDR3 DNA reads as TGTGCCAGCAGCTTAGTATCCCAGGCGGACGCACAAAATTCACCCCTCCACTTT.

This clonotype was counted between two and nine times. V is TRBV11-2 and J is TRBJ2-3; 8 positions match TRBD2. This CDR3 has 14 residues. CDR1 and CDR2 from the germline V gene are SGHAT and FQNNGV. The J segment lost 9 bases and the V segment lost 0 bases, leaving 5 bases of the junction unmatched. The CDR3 loop is CASSLDLGGATQYF. CDR3 DNA: TGTGCCAGCAGCTTAGATCTCGGGGGGGCAACGCAGTATTTT.

This clonotype was observed a handful of times. The chain has TRBV10-3 and TRBJ1-1; 7 bases match TRBD1. V lost 7 bases, J lost 0 bases, and 8 bases stayed unmatched. CDR1 ENHRY and CDR2 SYGVKD come from the germline V gene. This CDR3 is 15 amino acids long. CDR3 in amino acids: CAIKGTARMNTEAFF. The CDR3 DNA sequence: TGTGCCATCAAAGGGACAGCAAGAATGAACACTGAAGCTTTCTTT.

The chain is built from TRBV14 and TRBJ1-1, with TRBD1 identical over 10 bases. J lost 4 bases, V lost 3 bases, and 5 bases had no gene match. Germline lookup yields CDR1 SGHDN and CDR2 FVKESK. The CDR3 sequence is 15 residues long. The CDR3 DNA follows: TGTGCCAGCAGCCAGACAGGGGGCCGGCTCACTGAAGCTTTCTTT. This translates into CASSQTGGRLTEAFF.

This clonotype was detected ten times or more. The V gene is TRBV7-2, the J gene TRBJ2-3, with D hard to call. There are 11 residues in the CDR3. Germline values: CDR1 SGHTA, CDR2 FQGNSA. Deletions cut 3 bases from V and 5 bases from J, with 3 bases between. This CDR3 reads CASSFEDTQYF. The CDR3 DNA reads TGTGCCAGCAGCTTCGAAGATACGCAGTATTTT.

This clonotype was observed at least ten times. This rearrangement joins TRBV6-2 or TRBV6-3 to TRBJ2-7; 8 nucleotides align to TRBD1. CDR3 length: 15 residues. The J segment lost 6 bases and the V segment lost 2 bases, leaving 9 bases of the junction unmatched. Germline V CDR1 and CDR2: MNHEY, SVGEGT. The CDR3 sequence is CASSYQRQGTAEQYF. Written as DNA, the CDR3 is TGTGCCAGCAGTTACCAGCGACAGGGGACGGCCGAGCAGTACTTC.